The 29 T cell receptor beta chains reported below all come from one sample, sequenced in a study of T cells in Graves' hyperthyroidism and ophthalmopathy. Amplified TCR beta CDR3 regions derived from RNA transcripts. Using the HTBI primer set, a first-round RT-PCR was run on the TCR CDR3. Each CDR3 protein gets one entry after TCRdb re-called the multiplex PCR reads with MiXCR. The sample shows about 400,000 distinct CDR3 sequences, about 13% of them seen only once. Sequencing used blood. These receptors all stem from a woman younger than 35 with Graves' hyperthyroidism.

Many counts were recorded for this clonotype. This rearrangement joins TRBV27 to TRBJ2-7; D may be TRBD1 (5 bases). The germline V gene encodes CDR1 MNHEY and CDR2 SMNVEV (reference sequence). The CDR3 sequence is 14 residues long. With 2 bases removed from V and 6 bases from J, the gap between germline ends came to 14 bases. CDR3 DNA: TGTGCCAGCAGTTTAGCGACAGTACAGTCCGAGCAGTACTTC. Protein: CASSLATVQSEQYF.

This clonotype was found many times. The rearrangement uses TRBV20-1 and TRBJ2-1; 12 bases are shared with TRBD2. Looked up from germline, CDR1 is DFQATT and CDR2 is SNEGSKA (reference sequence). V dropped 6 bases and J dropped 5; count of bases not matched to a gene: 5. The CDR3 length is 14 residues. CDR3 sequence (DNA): TGCAGTGCCTCTAGCGGGAGGGGGAACAATGAGCAGTTCTTC. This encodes CSASSGRGNNEQFF.

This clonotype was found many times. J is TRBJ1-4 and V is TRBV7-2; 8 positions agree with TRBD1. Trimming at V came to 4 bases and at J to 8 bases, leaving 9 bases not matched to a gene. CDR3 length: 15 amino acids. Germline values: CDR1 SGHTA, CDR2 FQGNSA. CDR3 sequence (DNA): TGTGCCAGCAGCTCCAACAGGGGGACGGGGGAAAAACTGTTTTTT. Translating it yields CASSSNRGTGEKLFF. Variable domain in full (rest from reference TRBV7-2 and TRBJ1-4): GAGVSQSPSNKVTEKGKDVELRCDPISGHTALYWYRQSLGQGLEFLIYFQGNSAPDKSGLPSDRFSAERTGGSVSTLTIQRTQQEDSAVYLCASSSNRGTGEKLFFGSGTQLSVL.

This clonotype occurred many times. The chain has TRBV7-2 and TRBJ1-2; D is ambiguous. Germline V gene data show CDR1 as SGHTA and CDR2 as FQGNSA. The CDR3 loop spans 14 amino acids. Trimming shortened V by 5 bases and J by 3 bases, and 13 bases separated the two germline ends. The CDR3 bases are TGTGCCAGCAGCCATAGACGCCCAGACTATGGCTACACCTTC. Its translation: CASSHRRPDYGYTF.

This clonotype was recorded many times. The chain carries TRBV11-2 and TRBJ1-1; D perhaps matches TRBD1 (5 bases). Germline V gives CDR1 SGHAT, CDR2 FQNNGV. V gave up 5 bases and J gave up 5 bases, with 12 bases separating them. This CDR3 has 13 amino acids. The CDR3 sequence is CASSIPGSTEAFF. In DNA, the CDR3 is TGTGCCAGCAGCATTCCAGGGTCGACTGAAGCTTTCTTT.

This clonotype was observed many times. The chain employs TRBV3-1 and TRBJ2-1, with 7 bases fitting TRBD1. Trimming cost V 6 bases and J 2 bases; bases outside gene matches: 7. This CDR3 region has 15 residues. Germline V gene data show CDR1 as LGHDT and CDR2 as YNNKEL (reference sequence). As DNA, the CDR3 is TGTGCCAGCAGTCTTGGACAGGTACCCTACAATGAGCAGTTCTTC. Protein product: CASSLGQVPYNEQFF.

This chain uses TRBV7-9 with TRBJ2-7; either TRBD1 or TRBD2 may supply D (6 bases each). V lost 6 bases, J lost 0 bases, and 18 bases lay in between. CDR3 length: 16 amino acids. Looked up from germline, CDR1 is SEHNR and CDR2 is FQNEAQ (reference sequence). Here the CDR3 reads CASRRGEPGGSYEQYF. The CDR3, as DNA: TGTGCCAGCAGGAGGGGGGAGCCTGGGGGCTCCTACGAGCAGTACTTC. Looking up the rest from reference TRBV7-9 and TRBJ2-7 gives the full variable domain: DTGVSQNPRHKITKRGQNVTFRCDPISEHNRLYWYRQTLGQGPEFLTYFQNEAQLEKSRLLSDRFSAERPKGSFSTLEIQRTEQGDSAMYLCASRRGEPGGSYEQYFGPGTRLTVT.

The CDR3 protein is CATSGGGTSPRSFYNEQFF. CDR3 in DNA: TGTGCCACCAGTGGGGGGGGCACTAGCCCGCGCTCCTTCTACAATGAGCAGTTCTTC. This chain joins TRBV24-1 and TRBJ2-1; the D gene is possibly TRBD2 (7 bases). The ends were cut back, 5 bases at V and 3 bases at J, with 25 bases in the middle. CDR3 length: 19 residues. Germline CDR1 is KGHDR and CDR2 is SFDVKD.

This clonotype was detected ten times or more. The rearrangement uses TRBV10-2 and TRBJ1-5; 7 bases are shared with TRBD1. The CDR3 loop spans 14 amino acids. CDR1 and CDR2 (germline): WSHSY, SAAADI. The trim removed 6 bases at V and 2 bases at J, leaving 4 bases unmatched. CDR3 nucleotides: TGCGCCAGCAGCGACAGGGCTGGCAATCAGCCCCAGCATTTT. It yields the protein CASSDRAGNQPQHF.

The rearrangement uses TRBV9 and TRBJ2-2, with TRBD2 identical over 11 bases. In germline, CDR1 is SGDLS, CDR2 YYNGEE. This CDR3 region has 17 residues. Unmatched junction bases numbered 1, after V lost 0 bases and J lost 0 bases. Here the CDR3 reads CASSVELAGANTGELFF. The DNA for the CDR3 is TGTGCCAGCAGCGTAGAACTAGCGGGGGCGAACACCGGGGAGCTGTTTTTT.

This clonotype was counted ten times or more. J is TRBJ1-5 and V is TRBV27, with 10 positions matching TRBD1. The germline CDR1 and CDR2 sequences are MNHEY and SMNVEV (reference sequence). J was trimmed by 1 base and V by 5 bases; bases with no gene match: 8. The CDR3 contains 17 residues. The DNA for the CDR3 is TGTGCCAGCAGTGTCGAGGACAGGGGGGTGAGCAATCAGCCCCAGCATTTT. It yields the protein CASSVEDRGVSNQPQHF.

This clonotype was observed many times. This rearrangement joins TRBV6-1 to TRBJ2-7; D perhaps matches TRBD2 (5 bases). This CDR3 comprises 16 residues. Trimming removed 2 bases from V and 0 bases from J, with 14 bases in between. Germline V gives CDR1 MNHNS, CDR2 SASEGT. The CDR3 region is CASSENEGLDSYEQYF. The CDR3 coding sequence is TGTGCCAGCAGTGAAAATGAAGGACTTGACTCCTACGAGCAGTACTTC.

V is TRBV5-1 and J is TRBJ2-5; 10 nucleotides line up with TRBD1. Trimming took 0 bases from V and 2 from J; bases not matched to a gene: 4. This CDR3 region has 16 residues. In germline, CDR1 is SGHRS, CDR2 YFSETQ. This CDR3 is CASSLGDRGIQETQYF. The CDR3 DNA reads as TGCGCCAGCAGCTTGGGGGACAGGGGCATTCAAGAGACCCAGTACTTC.

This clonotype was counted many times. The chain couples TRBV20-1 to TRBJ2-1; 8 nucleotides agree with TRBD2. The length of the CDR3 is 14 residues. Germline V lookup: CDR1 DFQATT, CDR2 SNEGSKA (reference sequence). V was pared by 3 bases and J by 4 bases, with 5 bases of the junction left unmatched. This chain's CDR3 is CSASVSSGYNEQFF. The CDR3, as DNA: TGCAGTGCTAGTGTGTCTAGCGGGTACAATGAGCAGTTCTTC.

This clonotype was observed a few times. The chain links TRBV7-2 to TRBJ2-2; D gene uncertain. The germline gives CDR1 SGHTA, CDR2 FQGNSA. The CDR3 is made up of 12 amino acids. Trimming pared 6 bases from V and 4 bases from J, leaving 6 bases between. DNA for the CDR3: TGTGCCAGCAGATCCTCCACCGGGGAGCTGTTTTTT. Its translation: CASRSSTGELFF.

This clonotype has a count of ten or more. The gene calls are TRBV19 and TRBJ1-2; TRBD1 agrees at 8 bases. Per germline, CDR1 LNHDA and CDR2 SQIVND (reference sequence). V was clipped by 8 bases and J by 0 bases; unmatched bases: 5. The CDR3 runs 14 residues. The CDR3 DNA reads TGTGCCAGTCGCACAGGGGGAGCTAACTATGGCTACACCTTC. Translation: CASRTGGANYGYTF.

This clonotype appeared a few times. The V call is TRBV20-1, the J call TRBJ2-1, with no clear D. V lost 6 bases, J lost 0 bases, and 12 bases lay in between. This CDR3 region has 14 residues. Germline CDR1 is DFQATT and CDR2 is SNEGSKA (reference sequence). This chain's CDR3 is CSAATASSYNEQFF. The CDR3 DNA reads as TGCAGTGCCGCCACCGCGAGCTCCTACAATGAGCAGTTCTTC.

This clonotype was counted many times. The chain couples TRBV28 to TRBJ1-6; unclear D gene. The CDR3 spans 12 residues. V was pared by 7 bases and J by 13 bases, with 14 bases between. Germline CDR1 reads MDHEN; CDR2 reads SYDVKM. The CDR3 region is CASTPTPGPLHF. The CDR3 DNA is TGTGCCAGCACCCCTACTCCAGGCCCCCTCCACTTT. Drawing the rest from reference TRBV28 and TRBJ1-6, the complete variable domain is DVKVTQSSRYLVKRTGEKVFLECVQDMDHENMFWYRQDPGLGLRLIYFSYDVKMKEKGDIPEGYSVSREKKERFSLILESASTNQTSMYLCASTPTPGPLHFGNGTRLTVT.

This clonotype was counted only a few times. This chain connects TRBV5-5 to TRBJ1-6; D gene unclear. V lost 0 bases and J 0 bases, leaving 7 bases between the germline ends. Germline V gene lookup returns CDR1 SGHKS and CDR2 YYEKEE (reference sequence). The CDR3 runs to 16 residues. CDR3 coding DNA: TGTGCCAGCAGCTTGGGGCGCTTCTCCTATAATTCACCCCTCCACTTT. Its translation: CASSLGRFSYNSPLHF. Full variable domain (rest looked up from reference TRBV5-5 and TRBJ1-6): DAGVTQSPTHLIKTRGQQVTLRCSPISGHKSVSWYQQVLGQGPQFIFQYYEKEERGRGNFPDRFSARQFPNYSSELNVNALLLGDSALYLCASSLGRFSYNSPLHFGNGTRLTVT.

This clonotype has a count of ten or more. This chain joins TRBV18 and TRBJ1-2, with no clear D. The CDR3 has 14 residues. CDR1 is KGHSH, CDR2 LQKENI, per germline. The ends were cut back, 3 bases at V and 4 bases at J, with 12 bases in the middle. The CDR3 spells CASSPMDGPYGYTF. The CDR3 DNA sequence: TGTGCCAGCTCACCTATGGACGGACCCTATGGCTACACCTTC.

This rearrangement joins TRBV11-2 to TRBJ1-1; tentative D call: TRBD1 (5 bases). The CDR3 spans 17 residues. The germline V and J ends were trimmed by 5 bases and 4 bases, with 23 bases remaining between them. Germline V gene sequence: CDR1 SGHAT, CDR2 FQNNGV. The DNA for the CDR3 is TGTGCCAGCAGCCGCCCGACAGTGCCCTCCCGGGGCACTGAAGCTTTCTTT. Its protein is CASSRPTVPSRGTEAFF. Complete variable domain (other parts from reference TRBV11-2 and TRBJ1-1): EAGVAQSPRYKIIEKRQSVAFWCNPISGHATLYWYQQILGQGPKLLIQFQNNGVVDDSQLPKDRFSAERLKGVDSTLKIQPAKLEDSAVYLCASSRPTVPSRGTEAFFGQGTRLTVV.

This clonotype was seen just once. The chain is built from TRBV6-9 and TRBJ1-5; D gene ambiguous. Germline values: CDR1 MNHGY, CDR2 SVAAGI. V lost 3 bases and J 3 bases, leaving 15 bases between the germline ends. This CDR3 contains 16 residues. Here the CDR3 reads CASSYSLGPYNQPQHF. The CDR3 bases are TGTGCCAGCAGTTACAGCCTAGGGCCTTACAATCAGCCCCAGCATTTT.

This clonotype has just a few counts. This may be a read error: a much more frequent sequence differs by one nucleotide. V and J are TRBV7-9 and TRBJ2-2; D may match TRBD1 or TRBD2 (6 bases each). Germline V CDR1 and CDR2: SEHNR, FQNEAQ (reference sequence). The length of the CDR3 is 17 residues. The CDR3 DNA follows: TGTGCCCGCAGCTTAGAGGGGGGCGGGATAAAGACCGGGGAGCTGTTTTTT. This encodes CARSLEGGGIKTGELFF.

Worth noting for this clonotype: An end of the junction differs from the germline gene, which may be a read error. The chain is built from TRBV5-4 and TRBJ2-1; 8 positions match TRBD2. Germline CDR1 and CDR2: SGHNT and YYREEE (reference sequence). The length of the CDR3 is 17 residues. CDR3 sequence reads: CASSPPGLAVSYNKQFF. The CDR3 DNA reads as TGTGCCAGCAGCCCCCCCGGACTAGCCGTCTCCTACAATAAGCAGTTCTTC.

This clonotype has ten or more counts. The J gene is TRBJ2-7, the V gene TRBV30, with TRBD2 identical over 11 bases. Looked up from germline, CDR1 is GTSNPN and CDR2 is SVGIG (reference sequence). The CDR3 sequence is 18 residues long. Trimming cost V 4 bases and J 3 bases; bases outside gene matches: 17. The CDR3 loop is CAWTVTGLAVTNVYEQYF. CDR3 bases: TGTGCCTGGACCGTGACGGGACTAGCGGTCACAAATGTCTACGAGCAGTACTTC. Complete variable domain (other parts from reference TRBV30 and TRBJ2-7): SQTIHQWPATLVQPVGSPLSLECTVEGTSNPNLYWYRQAAGRGLQLLFYSVGIGQISSEVPQNLSASRPQDRQFILSSKKLLLSDSGFYLCAWTVTGLAVTNVYEQYFGPGTRLTVT.

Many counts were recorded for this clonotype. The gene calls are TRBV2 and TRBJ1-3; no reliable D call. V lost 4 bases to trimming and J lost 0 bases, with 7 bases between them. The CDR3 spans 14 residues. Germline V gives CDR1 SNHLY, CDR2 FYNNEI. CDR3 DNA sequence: TGTGCCAGCAGTGGGGGTTTCTCTGGAAACACCATATATTTT. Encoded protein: CASSGGFSGNTIYF. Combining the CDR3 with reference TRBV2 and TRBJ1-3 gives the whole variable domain EPEVTQTPSHQVTQMGQEVILRCVPISNHLYFYWYRQILGQKVEFLVSFYNNEISEKSEIFDDQFSVERPDGSNFTLKIRSTKLEDSAMYFCASSGGFSGNTIYFGEGSWLTVV.

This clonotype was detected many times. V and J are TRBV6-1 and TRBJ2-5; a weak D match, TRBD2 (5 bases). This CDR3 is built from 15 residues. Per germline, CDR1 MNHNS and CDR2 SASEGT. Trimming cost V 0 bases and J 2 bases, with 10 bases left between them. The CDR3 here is CASSEAAGEQETQYF. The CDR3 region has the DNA TGTGCCAGCAGTGAAGCTGCCGGGGAACAAGAGACCCAGTACTTC.

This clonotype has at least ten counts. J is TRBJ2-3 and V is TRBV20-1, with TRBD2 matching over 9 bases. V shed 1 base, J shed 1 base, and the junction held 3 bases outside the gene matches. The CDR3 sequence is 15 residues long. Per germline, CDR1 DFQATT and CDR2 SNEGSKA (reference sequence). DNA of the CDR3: TGCAGTGCTAGAGGACTAGCGGCGGGCACAGATACGCAGTATTTT. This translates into CSARGLAAGTDTQYF.

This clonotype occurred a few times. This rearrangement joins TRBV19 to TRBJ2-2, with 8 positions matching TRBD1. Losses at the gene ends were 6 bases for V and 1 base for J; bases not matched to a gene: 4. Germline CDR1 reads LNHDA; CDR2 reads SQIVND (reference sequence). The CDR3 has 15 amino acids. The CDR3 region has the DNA TGTGCCAGTAGCCTACAGGGGGTGAACACCGGGGAGCTGTTTTTT. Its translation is CASSLQGVNTGELFF.